The 15 T cell receptor beta chains listed next were all sequenced from one sample in a study of blood T cell repertoires in COVID-19 (dated by TCRdb to 2018 to 2021). Library construction relied on the immunoSEQ multiplex PCR assay. Drawn from immuneACCESS, this table holds only the in-frame rearrangements with V and J called that TCRdb kept. Clones are partly lost; checked studies trace under half to an unresolved V gene and leave the rest unexplained. Counted in this sample were approximately 300,000 clones; around four fifths of them appeared once. 4% to 5% of the sample goes to the ten largest clones. Sequencing used peripheral blood. The receptor set was obtained from a woman between 45 and 60 years old with active or convalescent COVID-19.

This chain connects TRBV12-3 or TRBV12-4 to TRBJ2-7; 7 bases map to TRBD2. The CDR3 length is 13 residues. V lost 6 bases to trimming and J lost 3 bases; unmatched junction nucleotides: 5. The CDR3 spells CASSHGRYYEQYF. DNA for the CDR3: TGTGCCAGCAGCCACGGGAGGTACTACGAGCAGTACTTC.

The sample holds one count of this clone. V gene TRBV9 combines with J gene TRBJ1-6, with a tentative D call TRBD1 (5 bases). The CDR3 has 15 amino acids. Germline CDR1 is SGDLS and CDR2 is YYNGEE. V was trimmed by 2 bases and J by 7 bases, leaving 13 bases between them. DNA for the CDR3: TGTGCCAGCAGCGTTACCGGGACTGAGAATTCACCCCTCCACTTT. It encodes CASSVTGTENSPLHF.

This clone came up once. V is TRBV14 and J is TRBJ2-1, with a possible D match to TRBD1 (8 bases). CDR1 is SGHDN, CDR2 FVKESK, per germline. The V end was cut by 2 bases, the J end by 3 bases, with 17 bases between. CDR3 length: 17 residues. The CDR3 sequence: CASSQFGGGTGYNEQFF. The CDR3 bases are TGTGCCAGCAGCCAATTCGGGGGAGGGACAGGCTACAATGAGCAGTTCTTC. Full variable domain (rest looked up from reference TRBV14 and TRBJ2-1): EAGVTQFPSHSVIEKGQTVTLRCDPISGHDNLYWYRRVMGKEIKFLLHFVKESKQDESGMPNNRFLAERTGGTYSTLKVQPAELEDSGVYFCASSQFGGGTGYNEQFFGPGTRLTVL.

This clone was recorded only once. The chain uses TRBV28 and TRBJ1-2; no clear D gene. The germline CDR1 and CDR2 sequences are MDHEN and SYDVKM. Trimming left V 3 bases short and J 6 bases short, with 11 bases between. The CDR3 consists of 13 residues. The CDR3 DNA is TGTGCCAGCAGTTTTCGAGCTTCTGATGGCTACACCTTC. This translates into CASSFRASDGYTF.

The genes are TRBV6-5 and TRBJ1-1; D gene uncertain. Germline values: CDR1 MNHEY, CDR2 SVGAGI. The CDR3 is 13 residues long. Trimming took 7 bases from V and 3 from J, leaving 12 bases between them. CDR3: CASTREWDTEAFF. The CDR3 DNA is TGTGCCAGCACGAGGGAATGGGACACTGAAGCTTTCTTT.

The V gene is TRBV28, the J gene TRBJ1-2; the match to TRBD1 covers 11 bases. This CDR3 comprises 15 residues. The ends lost 4 bases at V and 1 base at J; junction bases unmatched: 2. Germline V CDR1 and CDR2: MDHEN, SYDVKM. The CDR3 nucleotides read TGTGCCAGCAGTTGGACAGGGGGCAGTAACTATGGCTACACCTTC. Its translation: CASSWTGGSNYGYTF.

This chain uses TRBV15 with TRBJ1-2; D unclear. Trimming took off 3 bases at V and 7 bases at J, with 9 bases between the two ends. The CDR3 extends over 12 amino acids. Looked up from germline, CDR1 is LNHNV and CDR2 is YYDKDF (reference sequence). The CDR3 sequence is CATSREGSGYTF. The CDR3 nucleotides read TGTGCCACCAGCAGGGAGGGTAGTGGCTACACCTTC. The variable domain in full, with the rest retrieved from reference TRBV15 and TRBJ1-2, is DAMVIQNPRYQVTQFGKPVTLSCSQTLNHNVMYWYQQKSSQAPKLLFHYYDKDFNNEADTPDNFQSRRPNTSFCFLDIRSPGLGDTAMYLCATSREGSGYTFGSGTRLTVV.

The chain employs TRBV19 and TRBJ2-7, with D maybe TRBD2 (6 bases). CDR3 length equals 16 residues. Trimming removed 0 bases from V and 0 bases from J, with 12 bases in between. Germline CDR1 is LNHDA and CDR2 is SQIVND (reference sequence). The CDR3 DNA is TGTGCCAGTAGTATAGAAGCTCCTAGCGTCTCCTACGAGCAGTACTTC. This encodes CASSIEAPSVSYEQYF.

This chain joins TRBV21-1 and TRBJ2-4; the table's D call of TRBD1 was not tested on the DNA. TRBV21-1 is given as a pseudogene. This CDR3 contains 16 residues. The CDR3 spells CASAPGRIEAKNIQYF. CDR3 in DNA: TGTGCCAGCGCCCCAGGGCGGATAGAAGCCAAAAACATTCAGTACTTC.

The chain uses TRBV11-2 and TRBJ1-2, with D possibly TRBD1 on 6 matching bases. CDR3 size: 15 residues. The germline V and J ends were trimmed by 3 bases and 0 bases, with 11 bases remaining between them. CDR1 SGHAT and CDR2 FQNNGV come from the germline V gene. In nucleotides, the CDR3 is TGTGCCAGCAGCTTTACCGGGACAACTAACTATGGCTACACCTTC. Protein sequence: CASSFTGTTNYGYTF.

The rearrangement links TRBV5-4 to TRBJ2-7; D gene unclear. There are 16 residues in the CDR3. Germline V CDR1 and CDR2: SGHNT, YYREEE (reference sequence). Trimming pared 5 bases from V and 7 bases from J, leaving 25 bases between. In DNA form, the CDR3 reads TGTGCCAGCAGTGCTGGTCTGGGTGAAGGAGACGGGGAGCAGTACTTC. Translated, it gives CASSAGLGEGDGEQYF.

The V and J genes are TRBV9 and TRBJ1-2; no firm D call. Germline CDR1 SGDLS, CDR2 YYNGEE. The CDR3 totals 15 residues. Trimming took 0 bases from V and 4 from J, leaving 13 bases between them. CDR3 nucleotide sequence: TGTGCCAGCAGCGTAGGACTTGCAGATTCCTATGGCTACACCTTC. This codes for CASSVGLADSYGYTF. Supplemented by reference TRBV9 and TRBJ1-2, the full variable domain reads DSGVTQTPKHLITATGQRVTLRCSPRSGDLSVYWYQQSLDQGLQFLIQYYNGEERAKGNILERFSAQQFPDLHSELNLSSLELGDSALYFCASSVGLADSYGYTFGSGTRLTVV.

The chain combines TRBV19 with TRBJ2-3; 12 bases map to TRBD2. There are 15 residues in the CDR3. The J segment lost 4 bases and the V segment lost 4 bases, leaving 3 bases of the junction unmatched. Per germline, CDR1 LNHDA and CDR2 SQIVND (reference sequence). The CDR3 DNA sequence: TGTGCCAGTAGTAATCTAGCGGGAGGGGCAGATACGCAGTATTTT. As protein: CASSNLAGGADTQYF. Variable domain in full (rest from reference TRBV19 and TRBJ2-3): DGGITQSPKYLFRKEGQNVTLSCEQNLNHDAMYWYRQDPGQGLRLIYYSQIVNDFQKGDIAEGYSVSREKKESFPLTVTSAQKNPTAFYLCASSNLAGGADTQYFGPGTRLTVL.

The CDR3 region is CATSREIGGGSTF. The CDR3 DNA reads TGTGCCACCAGCAGAGAAATCGGCGGGGGATCTACCTTC. V is TRBV15 and J is TRBJ1-2; a possible D gene is TRBD1 (5 bases). The CDR3 consists of 13 residues. CDR1 is LNHNV, CDR2 YYDKDF, per germline (reference sequence). V shed 0 bases and J shed 14 bases, with 16 bases lying between them.

The CDR3 here is CASSLARGLAGGDTQYF. CDR3 DNA: TGTGCCAGCAGCTTAGCGCGGGGACTAGCGGGAGGGGATACGCAGTATTTT. V usage is TRBV7-9 and J usage is TRBJ2-3, with 16 bases fitting TRBD2. There are 17 residues in the CDR3. The germline gives CDR1 SEHNR, CDR2 FQNEAQ (reference sequence). The ends lost 0 bases at V and 6 bases at J; junction bases unmatched: 3.